This T cell receptor beta chain emerged from a study of blood T cells in healthy people across ages. Study-level information: About one barcoded beta molecule per two T cells came from capture by template switching.

Overall study results and limits: Per million T cells, the diversity of TCR beta decreased roughly linearly as age advanced.

A second about 7 to 12 cycle PCR used barcoded and J-beta primers. TCRdb reprocessed the 5' RACE reads via MiXCR and lists one record per CDR3 protein. The sample holds about 830,000 distinct CDR3 sequences, 62% seen once. Total RNA amounts of at least 5.5 micrograms were extracted per sample. On this clonotype: Its antigen is not identified.

Sequencing input: blood. The sequence came from a man aged 25-40 years in good health.

The CDR3, as DNA: TGTGCCAGCAGCGTAGGGGTCAGGGACTATGGCTACACCTTC. This translates into CASSVGVRDYGYTF. V gene TRBV7-8 combines with J gene TRBJ1-2, with D perhaps matching TRBD1 (5 bases). Germline assignment: CDR1 SGHVS and CDR2 FQNEAQ. The CDR3 totals 14 residues. V was trimmed by 5 bases and J by 3 bases, leaving 13 bases between them.